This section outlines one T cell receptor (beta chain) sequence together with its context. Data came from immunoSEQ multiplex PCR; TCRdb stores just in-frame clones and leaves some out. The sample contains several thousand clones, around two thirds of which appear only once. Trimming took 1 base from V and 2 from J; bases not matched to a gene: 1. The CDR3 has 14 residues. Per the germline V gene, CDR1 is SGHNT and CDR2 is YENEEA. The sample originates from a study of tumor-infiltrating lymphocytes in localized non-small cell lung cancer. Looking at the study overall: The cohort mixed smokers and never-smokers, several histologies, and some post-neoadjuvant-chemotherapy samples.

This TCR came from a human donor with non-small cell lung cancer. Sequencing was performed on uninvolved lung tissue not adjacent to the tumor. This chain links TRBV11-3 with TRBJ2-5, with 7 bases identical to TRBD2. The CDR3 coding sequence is TGTGCCAGCAGCTTAGCGGGGGGACAAGAGACCCAGTACTTC. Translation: CASSLAGGQETQYF.